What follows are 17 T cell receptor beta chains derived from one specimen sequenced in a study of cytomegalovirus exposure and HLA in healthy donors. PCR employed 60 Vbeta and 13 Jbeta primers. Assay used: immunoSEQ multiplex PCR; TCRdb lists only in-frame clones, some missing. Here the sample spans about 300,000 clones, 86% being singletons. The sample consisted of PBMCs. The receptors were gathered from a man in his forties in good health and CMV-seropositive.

The CDR3 sequence: CASSVGSAGVDYEQYF. CDR3 coding DNA: TGTGCCAGCAGCGTAGGTTCAGCGGGAGTCGATTACGAGCAGTACTTC. The chain carries TRBV9 and TRBJ2-7; 8 bases are shared with TRBD2. Unmatched junction bases numbered 9, after V lost 0 bases and J lost 4 bases. Looked up from germline, CDR1 is SGDLS and CDR2 is YYNGEE. The CDR3 runs to 16 residues.

The CDR3 nucleotides are TGCGCCAGCAGCCAAACTCCCAGGACAGACTCCTACGAGCAGTACTTC. It is translated as CASSQTPRTDSYEQYF. The chain links TRBV4-1 to TRBJ2-7; possible D gene TRBD1, 6 bases. This CDR3 is built from 16 residues. The germline V gene has CDR1 MGHRA and CDR2 YSYEKL. The V end lost 2 bases, the J end lost 0 bases, and 14 bases lay between the germline ends.

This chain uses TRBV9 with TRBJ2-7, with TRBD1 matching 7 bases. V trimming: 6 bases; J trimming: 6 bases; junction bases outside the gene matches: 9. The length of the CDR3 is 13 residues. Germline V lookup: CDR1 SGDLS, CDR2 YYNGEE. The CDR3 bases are TGTGCCAGCACCCCGACAGGGAGAGGCGAGCAGTACTTC. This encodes CASTPTGRGEQYF.

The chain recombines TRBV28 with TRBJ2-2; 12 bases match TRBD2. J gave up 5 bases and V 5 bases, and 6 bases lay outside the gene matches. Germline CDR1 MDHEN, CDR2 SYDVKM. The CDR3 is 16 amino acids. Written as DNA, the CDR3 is TGTGCCAGCAGTGAGACTAGCGGGAGAAAGACCGGGGAGCTGTTTTTT. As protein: CASSETSGRKTGELFF.

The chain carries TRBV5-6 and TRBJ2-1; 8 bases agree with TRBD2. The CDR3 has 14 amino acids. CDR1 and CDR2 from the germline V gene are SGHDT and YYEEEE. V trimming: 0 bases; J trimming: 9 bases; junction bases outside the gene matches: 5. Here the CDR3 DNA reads TGTGCCAGCAGCTTGGTTGGACTAGCTGCTGAGCAGTTCTTC. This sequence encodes CASSLVGLAAEQFF.

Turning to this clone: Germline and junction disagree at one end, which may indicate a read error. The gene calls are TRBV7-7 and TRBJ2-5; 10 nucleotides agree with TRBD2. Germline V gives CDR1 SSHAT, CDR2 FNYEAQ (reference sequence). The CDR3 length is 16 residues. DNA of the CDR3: TGTGCTAGCAGCTTAGGGGTAGCGGGAGGAGAGGAGACCCAGTACTTC. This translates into CASSLGVAGGEETQYF.

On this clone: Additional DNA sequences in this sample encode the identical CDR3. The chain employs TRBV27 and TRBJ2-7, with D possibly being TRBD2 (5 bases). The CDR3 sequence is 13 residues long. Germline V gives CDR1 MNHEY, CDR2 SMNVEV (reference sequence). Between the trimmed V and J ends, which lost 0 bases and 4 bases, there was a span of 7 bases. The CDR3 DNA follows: TGTGCCAGCAGTTTATCGGCGGGTTACGAGCAGTACTTC. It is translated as CASSLSAGYEQYF.

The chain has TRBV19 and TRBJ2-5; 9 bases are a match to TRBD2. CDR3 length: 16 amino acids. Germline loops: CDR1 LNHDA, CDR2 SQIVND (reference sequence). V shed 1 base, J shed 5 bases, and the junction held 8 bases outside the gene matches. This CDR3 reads CASSIVGSGSSETQYF. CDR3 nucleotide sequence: TGTGCCAGTAGTATAGTCGGTAGCGGGAGCTCGGAGACCCAGTACTTC. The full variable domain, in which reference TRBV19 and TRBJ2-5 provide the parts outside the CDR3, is DGGITQSPKYLFRKEGQNVTLSCEQNLNHDAMYWYRQDPGQGLRLIYYSQIVNDFQKGDIAEGYSVSREKKESFPLTVTSAQKNPTAFYLCASSIVGSGSSETQYFGPGTRLLVL.

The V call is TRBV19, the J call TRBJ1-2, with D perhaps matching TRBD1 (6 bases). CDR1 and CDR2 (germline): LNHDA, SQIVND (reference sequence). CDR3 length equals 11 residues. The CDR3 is CATSQGYGYTF. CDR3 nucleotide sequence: TGTGCTACCAGTCAGGGGTATGGCTACACCTTC.

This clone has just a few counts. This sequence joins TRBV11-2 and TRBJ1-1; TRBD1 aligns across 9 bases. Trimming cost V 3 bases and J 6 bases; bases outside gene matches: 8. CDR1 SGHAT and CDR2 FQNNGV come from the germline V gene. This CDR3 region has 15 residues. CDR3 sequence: CASSLTGGFEAEAFF. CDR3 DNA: TGTGCCAGCAGCTTGACAGGGGGTTTTGAGGCTGAAGCTTTCTTT.

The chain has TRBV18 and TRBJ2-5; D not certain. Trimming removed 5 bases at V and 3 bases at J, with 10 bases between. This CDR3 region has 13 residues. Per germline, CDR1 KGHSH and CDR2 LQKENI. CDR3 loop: CASSFADKETQYF. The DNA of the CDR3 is TGTGCCAGCTCATTCGCGGATAAAGAGACCCAGTACTTC.

The CDR3 is CASSLAGGSYEQYF. The CDR3 region has the DNA TGTGCCAGTAGTCTAGCGGGAGGATCCTACGAGCAGTACTTC. The genes are TRBV19 and TRBJ2-7, with 11 nucleotides matching TRBD2. V shed 5 bases, J shed 1 base, and the junction held 1 base outside the gene matches. Germline-derived CDR1 and CDR2 are LNHDA and SQIVND (reference sequence). The CDR3 is 14 residues long. Together with reference TRBV19 and TRBJ2-7, the CDR3 gives the full variable domain: DGGITQSPKYLFRKEGQNVTLSCEQNLNHDAMYWYRQDPGQGLRLIYYSQIVNDFQKGDIAEGYSVSREKKESFPLTVTSAQKNPTAFYLCASSLAGGSYEQYFGPGTRLTVT.

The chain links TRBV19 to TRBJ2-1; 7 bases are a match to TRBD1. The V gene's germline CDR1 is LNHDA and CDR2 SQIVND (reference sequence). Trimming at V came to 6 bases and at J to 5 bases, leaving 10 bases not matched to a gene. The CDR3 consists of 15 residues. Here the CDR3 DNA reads TGTGCCAGTAGGACGGGGACAGTCCTACACAATGAGCAGTTCTTC. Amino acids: CASRTGTVLHNEQFF.

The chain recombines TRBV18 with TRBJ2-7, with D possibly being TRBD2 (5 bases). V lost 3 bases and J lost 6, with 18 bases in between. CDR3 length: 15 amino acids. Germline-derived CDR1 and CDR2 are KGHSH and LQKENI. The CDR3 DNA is TGTGCCAGCTCACCGGGTCCGATCGGGGTTCGCGAGCAGTACTTC. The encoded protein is CASSPGPIGVREQYF.

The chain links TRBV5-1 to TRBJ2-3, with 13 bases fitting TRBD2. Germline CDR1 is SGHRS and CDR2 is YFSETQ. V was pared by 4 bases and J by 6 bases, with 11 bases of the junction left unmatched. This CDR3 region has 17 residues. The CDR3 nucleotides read TGCGCCAGCAGCGGCCCGACTAGCGGGAGGTCCTTCGATACGCAGTATTTT. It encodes CASSGPTSGRSFDTQYF.

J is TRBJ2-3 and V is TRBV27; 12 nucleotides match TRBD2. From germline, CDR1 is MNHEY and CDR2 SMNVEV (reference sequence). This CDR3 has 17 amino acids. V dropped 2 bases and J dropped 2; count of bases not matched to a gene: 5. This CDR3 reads CASSLPGLAGLTDTQYF. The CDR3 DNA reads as TGTGCCAGCAGTTTACCGGGACTAGCGGGCCTCACAGATACGCAGTATTTT.

DNA for the CDR3: TGTGCCAGCAGTCCTCCGACAGGGTGGGGGCAGTACTTC. Protein sequence: CASSPPTGWGQYF. This rearrangement joins TRBV6-5 to TRBJ2-5; TRBD1 aligns across 7 bases. Germline loops: CDR1 MNHEY, CDR2 SVGAGI. The CDR3 spans 13 residues. V gave up 5 bases and J gave up 11 bases; unmatched junction bases: 11.